This TCR beta chain is from a study of vaccination and CD4 T cells after COVID-19. The study, taken as a whole, reports: Spike mono-reactive clones accounted for 304 of the 307 vaccine-specific clones found in convalescent patients.

The Oncomine TCR Beta short-read assay sequenced DNA from cultured CD4+ T cells. Using its own MiXCR run on the PCR reads, TCRdb lists one record per CDR3 protein. The profile shows under 8,000 distinct CDR3 sequences, 50% to 65% of them singletons. Treatment defined: roughly 10-day PBMC culture with coronavirus spike peptide pools or control peptides (ViraFEST assay). One should note that the unexposed donor's CD4+ T cells were collected before the COVID-19 pandemic (2011-2018). Fresh IL-2 medium was used to replace half of the medium on days 3 and 7. It was after roughly ten days of culture that CD4+ T cells were isolated by negative selection. The germline V gene has CDR1 SGDLS and CDR2 YYNGEE. The V gene lost 3 bases and the J gene lost 4 bases, with 13 bases spanning the gap. The CDR3 has 15 residues. As for this clonotype: The target antigen is unknown.

Input material: CD4+ T cells from blood, cultured in vitro. This clonotype was obtained from a human donor in good health. This chain links TRBV9 with TRBJ2-2; D remains ambiguous. The CDR3 spells CASSAKLASTGELFF. In nucleotides, the CDR3 is TGTGCCAGCAGCGCGAAACTGGCAAGCACCGGGGAGCTGTTTTTT.